This T cell receptor beta chain derives from a study of regulatory T cells in long-lasting Graves disease. Trimming took 6 bases from V and 5 from J, leaving 19 bases between them. The CDR3 runs to 15 residues. This clonotype was recorded at least ten times. Arm-PCR of CDR3 regions and iRepertoire HTBI primers were used to build TCR beta libraries. Each CDR3 protein is one row after TCRdb ran MiXCR on the multiplex PCR reads. This sample has roughly 420,000 distinct CDR3 sequences, with 11% to 15% found just once. Time point meaning: newly diagnosed GD, antithyroid drugs for less than 3 months. Extracted PBMC RNA gave rise to the TCR library. These same data were also listed under a study on T cells in Graves' hyperthyroidism and ophthalmopathy.

V is TRBV12-3 or TRBV12-4 and J is TRBJ2-5; no clear D. This receptor was obtained from a woman between 45 and 65 years old with Graves disease. The sequenced sample was peripheral blood mononuclear cells (PBMCs), obtained at new diagnosis, from a patient treated with antithyroid drugs. In nucleotides, the CDR3 is TGTGCCAGCAGCCCACTTCGGATTCGTGGGGAGACCCAGTACTTC. It encodes CASSPLRIRGETQYF.